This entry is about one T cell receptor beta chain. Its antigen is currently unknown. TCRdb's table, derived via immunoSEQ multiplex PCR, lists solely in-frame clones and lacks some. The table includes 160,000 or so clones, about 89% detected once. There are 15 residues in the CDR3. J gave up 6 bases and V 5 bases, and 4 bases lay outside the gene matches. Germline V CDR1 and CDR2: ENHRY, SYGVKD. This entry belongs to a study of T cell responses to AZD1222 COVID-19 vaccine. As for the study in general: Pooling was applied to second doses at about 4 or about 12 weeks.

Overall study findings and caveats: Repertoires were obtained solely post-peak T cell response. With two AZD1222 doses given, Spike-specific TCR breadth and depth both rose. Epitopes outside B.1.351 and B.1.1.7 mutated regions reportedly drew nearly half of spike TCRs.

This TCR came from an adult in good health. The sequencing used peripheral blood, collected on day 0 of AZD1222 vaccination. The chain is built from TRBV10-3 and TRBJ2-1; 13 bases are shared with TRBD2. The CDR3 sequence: CAISLRLAGGNEQFF. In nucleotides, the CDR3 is TGTGCCATCAGTCTTAGACTAGCGGGAGGCAATGAGCAGTTCTTC.